Listed here are 22 T cell receptor beta chains from one sample, sequenced in a study of cytomegalovirus exposure and HLA in healthy donors. PCR was performed using 60 Vbeta and 13 Jbeta primers. Assay: immunoSEQ multiplex PCR; the TCRdb copy retains only in-frame clones and omits some. Seen here are about 55,000 clones, roughly 80% observed once, and the top ten hold approximately 1.4%. The sample taken for sequencing was PBMCs. These receptors were taken from a man aged 25-45 years in good health and CMV-seronegative.

This chain joins TRBV6-5 and TRBJ2-7, with D maybe TRBD2 (5 bases). CDR3 length: 14 amino acids. Trimming left V 5 bases short and J 2 bases short, with 13 bases between. The V gene's germline CDR1 is MNHEY and CDR2 SVGAGI. The CDR3 nucleotides read TGTGCCAGCAGTCAGAGCGGAAAAGCCTACGAGCAGTACTTC. Translating it yields CASSQSGKAYEQYF.

The CDR3 DNA follows: TGTGCCAGCAGTGAGACAGGGGTCTACGAGCAGTACTTC. Translating it yields CASSETGVYEQYF. The rearrangement joins TRBV6-1 to TRBJ2-7, with TRBD1 matching over 8 bases. The V and J ends lost 3 bases and 3 bases, in that order; junction bases with no gene match: 1. CDR1 is MNHNS and CDR2 is SASEGT in the germline V gene. The CDR3 spans 13 residues.

The rearrangement links TRBV7-9 to TRBJ1-1, with D maybe TRBD1 (5 bases). Between the trimmed V and J ends, which lost 6 bases and 1 base, there was a span of 12 bases. The germline V gene has CDR1 SEHNR and CDR2 FQNEAQ (reference sequence). The CDR3 is made up of 14 amino acids. CDR3 nucleotides: TGTGCCAGCAGGCTTTCTACAGGGAACACTGAAGCTTTCTTT. This encodes CASRLSTGNTEAFF.

V gene TRBV30 combines with J gene TRBJ2-1; 10 positions agree with TRBD2. CDR3 length equals 15 residues. V lost 2 bases to trimming and J lost 9 bases; unmatched junction nucleotides: 10. Germline CDR1 reads GTSNPN; CDR2 reads SVGIG (reference sequence). The CDR3 coding sequence is TGTGCCTGGAGTAGATCGCTAGCGGGAGTTAGTGAGCAGTTCTTC. This translates into CAWSRSLAGVSEQFF.

This chain links TRBV29-1 with TRBJ2-5; 7 bases are a match to TRBD2. Germline CDR1 SQVTM, CDR2 ANQGSEA. This CDR3 comprises 15 residues. J gave up 4 bases and V 4 bases, and 12 bases lay outside the gene matches. CDR3 sequence reads: CSVAERGMMLETQYF. The DNA of the CDR3 is TGCAGCGTTGCTGAGCGGGGCATGATGTTAGAGACCCAGTACTTC.

The gene calls are TRBV10-2 and TRBJ2-2, with a possible D match to TRBD1 (6 bases). Germline V gene lookup returns CDR1 WSHSY and CDR2 SAAADI. The ends were cut back, 6 bases at V and 5 bases at J, with 13 bases in the middle. There are 14 residues in the CDR3. The CDR3 loop is CASRSGVGTGELFF. CDR3 coding DNA: TGCGCCAGCAGGTCAGGGGTAGGGACCGGGGAGCTGTTTTTT.

V usage is TRBV11-3 and J usage is TRBJ2-3; D is perhaps TRBD1 (6 bases). Germline CDR1 and CDR2: SGHNT and YENEEA. CDR3 size: 16 residues. V shed 1 base and J shed 10 bases, with 21 bases lying between them. DNA for the CDR3: TGTGCCAGCAGCTTAGTTCTGGGGGCGGTTGAGATGGCGCAGTATTTT. This codes for CASSLVLGAVEMAQYF.

In its sample, this clone was seen a few times. The chain couples TRBV30 to TRBJ2-2; TRBD2 matches at 14 bases. The germline gives CDR1 GTSNPN, CDR2 SVGIG (reference sequence). V was pared by 0 bases and J by 5 bases, with 11 bases of the junction left unmatched. The CDR3 runs 19 residues. CDR3 coding DNA: TGTGCCTGGAGTGTATTTAGGACTAGCGGGAGGCCTTATACCGGGGAGCTGTTTTTT. Amino acids: CAWSVFRTSGRPYTGELFF.

V usage is TRBV30 and J usage is TRBJ2-5; 7 nucleotides match TRBD1. The end of the DNA aligns better with TRBJ2-7, so the J call may be wrong. Germline V gene data show CDR1 as GTSNPN and CDR2 as SVGIG (reference sequence). CDR3 length equals 14 residues. CDR3 sequence (DNA): TGTGCCTGGAGTTTTTGGGACAGAACCTACGAGCAGTACTTC. Its protein is CAWSFWDRTYEQYF.

V is TRBV7-8 and J is TRBJ2-1, with D possibly matching TRBD1 (5 bases). This CDR3 is built from 15 residues. The V gene's germline CDR1 is SGHVS and CDR2 FQNEAQ. Trimming removed 5 bases at V and 6 bases at J, with 17 bases between. The CDR3 nucleotides read TGTGCCAGCAGCCCCCCGTTGGGGCGTCGCAATGAGCAGTTCTTC. It is translated as CASSPPLGRRNEQFF. The variable domain in full, completed from reference TRBV7-8 and TRBJ2-1, reads GAGVSQSPRYKVAKRGQDVALRCDPISGHVSLFWYQQALGQGPEFLTYFQNEAQLDKSGLPSDRFFAERPEGSVSTLKIQRTQQEDSAVYLCASSPPLGRRNEQFFGPGTRLTVL.

The rearrangement joins TRBV25-1 to TRBJ2-7; 10 bases align to TRBD1. This CDR3 has 12 amino acids. The ends lost 7 bases at V and 4 bases at J; junction bases unmatched: 1. The germline V gene encodes CDR1 MGHDK and CDR2 SYGVNS. The DNA of the CDR3 is TGTGCCAGCAAGGGACAGGGGTACGAGCAGTACTTC. This sequence encodes CASKGQGYEQYF.

In its sample, this clone was seen once. This rearrangement joins TRBV7-6 to TRBJ2-5; TRBD2 aligns across 13 bases. The V segment lost 1 base and the J segment 0 bases; nucleotides outside the gene matches: 5. The CDR3 extends over 18 amino acids. Germline V gives CDR1 SGHVS, CDR2 FNYEAQ. The CDR3 DNA is TGTGCCAGCAGCTTAGAGGGGGGACTAGCGGGGTACCAAGAGACCCAGTACTTC. Protein product: CASSLEGGLAGYQETQYF.

The CDR3 DNA sequence: TGTGCCAGCAGCTTAATGAACCGTGCAGGGGGCCGCGACGGGCAGTACTTC. Encoded protein: CASSLMNRAGGRDGQYF. The V call is TRBV7-2, the J call TRBJ2-7, with 8 bases that match TRBD1. J lost 9 bases, V lost 2 bases, and 18 bases had no gene match. CDR3 length: 17 amino acids. Germline V gene data show CDR1 as SGHTA and CDR2 as FQGNSA.

Comment on this clone: The junction departs from the called germline gene at one end, perhaps through a read error. The chain has TRBV5-4 and TRBJ2-5; D possibly corresponds to TRBD1 (6 bases). Germline V gene sequence: CDR1 SGHNT, CDR2 YYREEE (reference sequence). The CDR3 has 13 amino acids. CDR3 loop: CASSFTGQEAQYF. In DNA form, the CDR3 reads TGTGCCAGCAGCTTCACAGGGCAAGAGGCCCAGTACTTC.

The genes are TRBV10-3 and TRBJ2-1; TRBD2 might be the D (5 bases). Trimming left V 2 bases short and J 4 bases short, with 6 bases between. The CDR3 is 13 amino acids. Germline V lookup: CDR1 ENHRY, CDR2 SYGVKD. The CDR3 loop reads CAISERGYNEQFF. The CDR3 DNA sequence: TGTGCCATCAGTGAGCGAGGGTACAATGAGCAGTTCTTC.

The chain couples TRBV6-5 to TRBJ2-1; TRBD2 agrees at 7 bases. The CDR3 totals 14 residues. The V gene's germline CDR1 is MNHEY and CDR2 SVGAGI. J was trimmed by 15 bases and V by 4 bases; bases with no gene match: 15. The CDR3 protein is CASSSSLSGTSRFF. CDR3 nucleotides: TGTGCCAGCAGTTCATCTCTCAGCGGGACTTCCAGGTTCTTC.

The rearrangement links TRBV5-6 to TRBJ1-2; maybe TRBD1 (6 bases). Germline CDR1 is SGHDT and CDR2 is YYEEEE. V was clipped by 4 bases and J by 0 bases, with 16 bases between them. The CDR3 consists of 16 residues. The CDR3 region has the DNA TGTGCCAGCAGCCTATTAGGGGGGGTATCTAACTATGGCTACACCTTC. Translated: CASSLLGGVSNYGYTF. Together with reference TRBV5-6 and TRBJ1-2, the CDR3 gives the full variable domain: DAGVTQSPTHLIKTRGQQVTLRCSPKSGHDTVSWYQQALGQGPQFIFQYYEEEERQRGNFPDRFSGHQFPNYSSELNVNALLLGDSALYLCASSLLGGVSNYGYTFGSGTRLTVV.

This clone was observed once. The chain couples TRBV5-1 to TRBJ2-2, with D perhaps TRBD2 (6 bases). Trimming removed 0 bases from V and 9 bases from J, with 18 bases in between. The CDR3 extends over 16 amino acids. Germline V lookup: CDR1 SGHRS, CDR2 YFSETQ. Here the CDR3 reads CASSLDAGGYDRELFF. CDR3 nucleotides: TGCGCCAGCAGCTTGGATGCCGGGGGATATGACCGGGAGCTGTTTTTT. The entire variable domain, with the rest obtained from reference TRBV5-1 and TRBJ2-2, is as follows: KAGVTQTPRYLIKTRGQQVTLSCSPISGHRSVSWYQQTPGQGLQFLFEYFSETQRNKGNFPGRFSGRQFSNSRSEMNVSTLELGDSALYLCASSLDAGGYDRELFFGEGSRLTVL.

This clone was counted a few times. The rearrangement links TRBV10-3 to TRBJ2-3; 10 bases map to TRBD2. V gave up 2 bases and J gave up 4 bases; unmatched junction bases: 9. This CDR3 has 17 residues. Germline assignment: CDR1 ENHRY and CDR2 SYGVKD. In nucleotides, the CDR3 is TGTGCCATCAGTGAGACGGCTAGCGGGAGTATCGCAGATACGCAGTATTTT. It yields the protein CAISETASGSIADTQYF.

This chain connects TRBV21-1 to TRBJ1-4. TRBV21-1 is noted as a pseudogene. The CDR3 extends over 13 amino acids. CDR3 in amino acids: CASSKEADEKLFF. The DNA for the CDR3 is TGTGCCAGCAGCAAAGAAGCGGATGAAAAACTGTTTTTT.

The count of this clone is one. This chain uses TRBV2 with TRBJ2-3; 10 bases match TRBD2. V dropped 8 bases and J dropped 3; count of bases not matched to a gene: 5. The CDR3 contains 14 residues. Germline V lookup: CDR1 SNHLY, CDR2 FYNNEI. CDR3 residues: CASGGLAKTDTQYF. The CDR3 DNA follows: TGTGCCAGCGGGGGACTAGCGAAGACAGATACGCAGTATTTT.

V is TRBV7-9 and J is TRBJ1-1, with 7 positions matching TRBD1. This CDR3 comprises 14 residues. Germline assignment: CDR1 SEHNR and CDR2 FQNEAQ (reference sequence). J lost 4 bases, V lost 7 bases, and 9 bases had no gene match. This CDR3 is CASNTGAVGTEAFF. The CDR3 coding sequence is TGTGCCAGCAACACAGGGGCAGTGGGCACTGAAGCTTTCTTT.